This T cell receptor beta chain was retrieved from a study of technical replicates of blood from a handful of donors (dated by TCRdb to 2016 to 2017). Points on this clone: Its target antigen remains unknown. No clone much larger than this one lies a single base away; base qualities are absent.

Preparation of the library involved the immunoSEQ multiplex PCR assay. TCRdb obtained this table from immuneACCESS and retained in-frame rearrangements with V and J assigned. These tables miss some clones; where compared with another copy, unresolved V genes account for less than half of the shortfall, and the remainder is unexplained. The sample records some 77,000 clones, over 90% of which are singletons. Clones ranked in the top ten supply around 0.37% of the sample. From its cysteine to its phenylalanine, the CDR3 spans 15 amino acids. Of all the DNA, just the CDR3 is kept, 45 bases in frame from base 1. Relative to germline, V is missing 4 bases and J is missing 0 bases, with 4 bases of the junction outside any gene match. CDR1 and CDR2 (SGDLS, YYNGEE) derive from the germline V gene.

Sequenced: T cells isolated from PBMCs. This TCR was sampled from a human donor in good health. This chain joins TRBV9 to TRBJ2-1; 7 bases in the middle match TRBD2. The nucleotides are TGTGCCAGCAGCACCACGGGAGGCTCCTACAATGAGCAGTTCTTC. Its translation reads: CASSTTGGSYNEQFF. Joined to the reference TRBV9 and TRBJ2-1 proteins, this CDR3 gives the full variable domain: DSGVTQTPKHLITATGQRVTLRCSPRSGDLSVYWYQQSLDQGLQFLIQYYNGEERAKGNILERFSAQQFPDLHSELNLSSLELGDSALYFCASSTTGGSYNEQFFGPGTRLTVL.